This entry concerns a single T cell receptor (beta chain). Every one of the donors was a healthy Caucasian. The data stem from a study of identical twins. Template switching added a universal primer binding site, and final cDNA carried unique molecular identifiers. TCRdb redid the calling of the 5' RACE reads with MiXCR, one entry per CDR3 protein. Counted here are 1.5 million to 2 million distinct CDR3 sequences, roughly a third occurring once; the ten biggest clones make up 0.25% to 0.3%. V dropped 7 bases and J dropped 3 bases, with 12 bases sitting between them. Germline CDR1 MGHDK, CDR2 SYGVNS. This CDR3 has 13 amino acids.

The gene calls are TRBV25-1 and TRBJ1-1; D ambiguous. Sequencing used cord blood. This TCR was sampled from a newborn girl in good health. The CDR3 protein is CASNEGGYTEAFF. CDR3 DNA: TGTGCCAGCAATGAGGGAGGGTACACTGAAGCTTTCTTT. The entire variable domain, with the rest obtained from reference TRBV25-1 and TRBJ1-1, is as follows: EADIYQTPRYLVIGTGKKITLECSQTMGHDKMYWYQQDPGMELHLIHYSYGVNSTEKGDLSSESTVSRIRTEHFPLTLESARPSHTSQYLCASNEGGYTEAFFGQGTRLTVV.